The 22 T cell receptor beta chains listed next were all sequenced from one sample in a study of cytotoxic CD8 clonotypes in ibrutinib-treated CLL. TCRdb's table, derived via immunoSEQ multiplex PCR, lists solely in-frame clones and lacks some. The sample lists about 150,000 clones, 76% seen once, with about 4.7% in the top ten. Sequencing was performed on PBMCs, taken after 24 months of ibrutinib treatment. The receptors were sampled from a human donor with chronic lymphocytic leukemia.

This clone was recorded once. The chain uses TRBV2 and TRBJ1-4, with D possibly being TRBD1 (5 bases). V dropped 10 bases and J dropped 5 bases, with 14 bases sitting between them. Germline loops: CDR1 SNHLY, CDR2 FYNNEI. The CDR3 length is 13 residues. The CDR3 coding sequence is TGTGCCACCAGGCGGGGGGGGAATGAAAAACTGTTTTTT. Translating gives CATRRGGNEKLFF.

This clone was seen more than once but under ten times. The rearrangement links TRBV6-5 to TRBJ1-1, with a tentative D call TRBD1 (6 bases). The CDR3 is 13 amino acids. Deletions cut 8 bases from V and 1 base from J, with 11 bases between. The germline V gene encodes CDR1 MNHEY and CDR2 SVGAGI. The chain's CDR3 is CASWGGGNTEAFF. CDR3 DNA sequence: TGTGCCAGCTGGGGGGGCGGGAACACTGAAGCTTTCTTT.

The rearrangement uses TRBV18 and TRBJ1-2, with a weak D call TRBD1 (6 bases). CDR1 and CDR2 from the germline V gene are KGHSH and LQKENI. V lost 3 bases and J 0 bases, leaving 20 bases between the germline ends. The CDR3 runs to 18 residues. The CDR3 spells CASSPQAKPGETNYGYTF. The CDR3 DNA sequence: TGTGCCAGCTCACCTCAGGCAAAACCAGGGGAAACTAACTATGGCTACACCTTC.

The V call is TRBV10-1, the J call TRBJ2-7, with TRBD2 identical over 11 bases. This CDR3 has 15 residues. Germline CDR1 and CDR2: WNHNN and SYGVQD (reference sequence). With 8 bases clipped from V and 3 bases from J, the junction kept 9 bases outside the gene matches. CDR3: CASGKLAGVLYEQYF. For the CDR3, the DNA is TGCGCCAGCGGCAAACTAGCGGGGGTCCTCTACGAGCAGTACTTC.

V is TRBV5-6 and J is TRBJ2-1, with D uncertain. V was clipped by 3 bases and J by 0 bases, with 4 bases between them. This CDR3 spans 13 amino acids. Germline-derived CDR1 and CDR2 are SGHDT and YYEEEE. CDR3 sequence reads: CASSYSSYNEQFF. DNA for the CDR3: TGTGCCAGCAGCTACAGCTCCTACAATGAGCAGTTCTTC.

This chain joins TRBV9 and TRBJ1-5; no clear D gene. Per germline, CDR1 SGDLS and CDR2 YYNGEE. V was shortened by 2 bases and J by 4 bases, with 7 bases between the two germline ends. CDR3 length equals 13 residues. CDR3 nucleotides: TGTGCCAGCAGCGTCGGGGAAAATCAGCCCCAGCATTTT. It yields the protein CASSVGENQPQHF.

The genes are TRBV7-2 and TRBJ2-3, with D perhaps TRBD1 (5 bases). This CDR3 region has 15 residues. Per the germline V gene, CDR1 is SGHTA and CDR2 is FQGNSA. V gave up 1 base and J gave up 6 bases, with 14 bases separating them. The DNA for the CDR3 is TGTGCCAGCAGCTTAGGGGTGGGGCCCGGGGATACGCAGTATTTT. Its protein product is CASSLGVGPGDTQYF. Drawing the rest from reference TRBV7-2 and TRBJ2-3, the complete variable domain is GAGVSQSPSNKVTEKGKDVELRCDPISGHTALYWYRQSLGQGLEFLIYFQGNSAPDKSGLPSDRFSAERTGGSVSTLTIQRTQQEDSAVYLCASSLGVGPGDTQYFGPGTRLTVL.

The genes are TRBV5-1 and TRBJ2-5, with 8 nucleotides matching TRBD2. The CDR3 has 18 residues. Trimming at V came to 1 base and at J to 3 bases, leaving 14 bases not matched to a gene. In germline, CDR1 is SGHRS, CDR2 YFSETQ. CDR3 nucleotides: TGCGCCAGCAGCTTGTCCCCCCCGGCGGGAGGTCAGGAAGAGACCCAGTACTTC. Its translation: CASSLSPPAGGQEETQYF.

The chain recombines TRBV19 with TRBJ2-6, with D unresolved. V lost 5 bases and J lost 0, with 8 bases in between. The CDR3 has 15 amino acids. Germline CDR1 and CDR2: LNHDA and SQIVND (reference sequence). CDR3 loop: CASSGVSSGANVLTF. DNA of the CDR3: TGTGCCAGTAGTGGGGTGTCCTCTGGGGCCAACGTCCTGACTTTC.

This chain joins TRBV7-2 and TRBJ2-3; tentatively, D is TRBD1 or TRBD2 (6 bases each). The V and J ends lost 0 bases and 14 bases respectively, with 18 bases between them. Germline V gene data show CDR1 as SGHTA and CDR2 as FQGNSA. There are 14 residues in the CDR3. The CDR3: CASSLADWTKGGYF. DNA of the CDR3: TGTGCCAGCAGCTTAGCGGACTGGACAAAGGGGGGGTATTTT.

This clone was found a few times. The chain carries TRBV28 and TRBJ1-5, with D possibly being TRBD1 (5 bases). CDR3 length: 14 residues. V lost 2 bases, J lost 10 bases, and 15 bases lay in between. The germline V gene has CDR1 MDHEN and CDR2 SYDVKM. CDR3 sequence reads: CASSLLDGGSPQHF. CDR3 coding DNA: TGTGCCAGCAGTTTACTGGACGGGGGTAGTCCCCAGCATTTT. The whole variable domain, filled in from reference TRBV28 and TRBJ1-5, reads DVKVTQSSRYLVKRTGEKVFLECVQDMDHENMFWYRQDPGLGLRLIYFSYDVKMKEKGDIPEGYSVSREKKERFSLILESASTNQTSMYLCASSLLDGGSPQHFGDGTRLSIL.

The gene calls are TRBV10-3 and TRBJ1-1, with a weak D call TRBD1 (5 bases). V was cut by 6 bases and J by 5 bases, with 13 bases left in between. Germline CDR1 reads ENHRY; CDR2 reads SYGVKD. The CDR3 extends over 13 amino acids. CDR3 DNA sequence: TGTGCCATCAGAGGGGCCTCGGATACTGAAGCTTTCTTT. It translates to CAIRGASDTEAFF.

In nucleotides, the CDR3 is TGTGCCAGCTCACCGGGCCCACCAGACTCGAACACCGGGGAGCTGTTTTTT. As protein: CASSPGPPDSNTGELFF. The V and J genes are TRBV18 and TRBJ2-2; no reliable D call. This CDR3 region has 17 residues. With 3 bases removed from V and 0 bases from J, the gap between germline ends came to 14 bases. The germline CDR1 and CDR2 sequences are KGHSH and LQKENI.

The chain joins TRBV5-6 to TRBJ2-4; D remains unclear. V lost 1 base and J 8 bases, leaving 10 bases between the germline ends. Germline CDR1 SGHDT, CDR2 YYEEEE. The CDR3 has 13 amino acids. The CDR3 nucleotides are TGTGCCAGCAGCTTGTCCCTAAAGGACATTCAGTACTTC. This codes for CASSLSLKDIQYF.

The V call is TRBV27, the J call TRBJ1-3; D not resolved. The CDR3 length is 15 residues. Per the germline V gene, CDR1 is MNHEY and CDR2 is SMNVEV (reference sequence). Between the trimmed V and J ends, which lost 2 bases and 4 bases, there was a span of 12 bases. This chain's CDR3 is CASSLRFRVGNTIYF. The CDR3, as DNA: TGTGCCAGCAGTTTAAGGTTTCGGGTGGGAAACACCATATATTTT.

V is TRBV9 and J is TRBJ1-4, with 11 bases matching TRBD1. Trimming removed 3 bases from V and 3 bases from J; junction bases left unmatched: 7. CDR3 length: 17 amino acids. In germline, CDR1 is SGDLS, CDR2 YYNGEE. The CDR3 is CASSGGQGAAANEKLFF. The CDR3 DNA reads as TGTGCCAGCAGCGGCGGACAGGGGGCGGCGGCTAATGAAAAACTGTTTTTT. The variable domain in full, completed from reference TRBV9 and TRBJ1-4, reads DSGVTQTPKHLITATGQRVTLRCSPRSGDLSVYWYQQSLDQGLQFLIQYYNGEERAKGNILERFSAQQFPDLHSELNLSSLELGDSALYFCASSGGQGAAANEKLFFGSGTQLSVL.

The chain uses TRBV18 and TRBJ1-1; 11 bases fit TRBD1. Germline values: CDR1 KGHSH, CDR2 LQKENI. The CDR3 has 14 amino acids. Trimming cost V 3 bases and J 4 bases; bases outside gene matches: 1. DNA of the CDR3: TGTGCCAGCTCACCGGGACAGGGGGGCACTGAAGCTTTCTTT. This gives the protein CASSPGQGGTEAFF.

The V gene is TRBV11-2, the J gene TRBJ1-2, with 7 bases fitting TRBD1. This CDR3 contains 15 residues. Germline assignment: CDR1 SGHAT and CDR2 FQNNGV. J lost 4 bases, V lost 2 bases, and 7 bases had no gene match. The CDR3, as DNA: TGTGCCAGCAGCTTACAGGACAGGACGGCCTATGGCTACACCTTC. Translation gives CASSLQDRTAYGYTF.

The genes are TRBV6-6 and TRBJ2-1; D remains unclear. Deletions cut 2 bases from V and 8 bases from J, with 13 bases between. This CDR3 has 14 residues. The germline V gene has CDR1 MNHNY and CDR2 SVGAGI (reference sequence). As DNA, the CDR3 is TGTGCCAGCAGTTACCCCACGCGACGAGATGAGCAGTTCTTC. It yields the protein CASSYPTRRDEQFF.

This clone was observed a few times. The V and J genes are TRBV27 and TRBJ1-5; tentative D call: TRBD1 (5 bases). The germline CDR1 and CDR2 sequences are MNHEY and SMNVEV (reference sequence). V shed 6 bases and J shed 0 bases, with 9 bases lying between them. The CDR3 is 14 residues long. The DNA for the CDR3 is TGTGCCAGCAGGCAGGGCTATAGCAATCAGCCCCAGCATTTT. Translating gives CASRQGYSNQPQHF.

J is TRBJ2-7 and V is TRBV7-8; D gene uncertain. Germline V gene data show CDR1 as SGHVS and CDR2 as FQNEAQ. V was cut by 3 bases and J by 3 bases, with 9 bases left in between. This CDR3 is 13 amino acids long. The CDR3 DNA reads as TGTGCCAGCAGCTTTGGCTACCGCTACGAGCAGTACTTC. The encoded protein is CASSFGYRYEQYF.

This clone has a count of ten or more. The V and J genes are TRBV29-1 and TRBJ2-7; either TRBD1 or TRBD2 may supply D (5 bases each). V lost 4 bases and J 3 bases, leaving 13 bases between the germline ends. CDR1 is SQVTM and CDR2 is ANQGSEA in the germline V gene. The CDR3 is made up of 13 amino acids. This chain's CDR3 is CSVGGDVNYEQYF. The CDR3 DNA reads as TGCAGCGTTGGTGGGGACGTGAACTACGAGCAGTACTTC.